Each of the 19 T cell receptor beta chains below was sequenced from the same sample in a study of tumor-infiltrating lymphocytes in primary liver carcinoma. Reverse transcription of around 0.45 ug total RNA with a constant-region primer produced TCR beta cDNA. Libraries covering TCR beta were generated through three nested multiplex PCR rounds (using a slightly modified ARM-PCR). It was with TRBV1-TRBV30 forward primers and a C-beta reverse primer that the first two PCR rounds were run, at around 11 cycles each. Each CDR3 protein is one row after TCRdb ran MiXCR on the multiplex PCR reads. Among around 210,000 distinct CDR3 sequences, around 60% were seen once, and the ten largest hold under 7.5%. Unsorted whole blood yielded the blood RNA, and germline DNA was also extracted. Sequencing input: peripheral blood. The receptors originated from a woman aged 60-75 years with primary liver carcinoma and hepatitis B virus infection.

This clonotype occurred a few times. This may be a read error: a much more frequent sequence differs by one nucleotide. The CDR3: CASSLGHGDQPQHF. For the CDR3, the DNA is TGTGCCAGCAGCTTAGGACACGGGGATCAGCCCCAGCATTTT. The chain links TRBV5-6 to TRBJ1-5; the D gene is possibly TRBD1 (5 bases). This CDR3 region has 14 residues. In germline, CDR1 is SGHDT, CDR2 YYEEEE. V was trimmed by 2 bases and J by 5 bases, leaving 11 bases between them.

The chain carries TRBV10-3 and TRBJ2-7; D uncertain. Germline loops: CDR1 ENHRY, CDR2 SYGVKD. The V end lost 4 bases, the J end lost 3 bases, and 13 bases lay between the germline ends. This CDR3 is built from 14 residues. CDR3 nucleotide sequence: TGTGCCATCAGTGGGCTATTGAACGACTACGAGCAGTACTTC. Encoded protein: CAISGLLNDYEQYF.

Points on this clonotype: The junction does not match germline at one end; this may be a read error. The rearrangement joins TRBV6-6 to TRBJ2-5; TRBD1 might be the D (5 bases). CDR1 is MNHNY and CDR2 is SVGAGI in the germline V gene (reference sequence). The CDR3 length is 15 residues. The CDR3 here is CSSSERTRGIVTQYF. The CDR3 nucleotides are TGTTCCAGCAGCGAAAGGACAAGGGGCATCGTGACCCAGTACTTC.

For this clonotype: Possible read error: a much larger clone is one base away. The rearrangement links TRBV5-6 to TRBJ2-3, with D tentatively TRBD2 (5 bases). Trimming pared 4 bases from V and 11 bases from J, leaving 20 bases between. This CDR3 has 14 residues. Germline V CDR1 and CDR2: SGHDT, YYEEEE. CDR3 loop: CASSRLDYKEVQYF. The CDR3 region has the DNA TGTGCCAGCAGCCGCCTTGACTACAAGGAGGTGCAGTATTTT.

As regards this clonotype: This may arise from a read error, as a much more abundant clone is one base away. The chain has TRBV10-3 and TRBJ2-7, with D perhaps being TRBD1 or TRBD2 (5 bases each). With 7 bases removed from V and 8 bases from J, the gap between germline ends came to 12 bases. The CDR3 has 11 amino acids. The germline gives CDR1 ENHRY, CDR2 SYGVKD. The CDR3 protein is CAINPGPKQYF. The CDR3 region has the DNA TGTGCCATCAATCCGGGACCGAAGCAGTACTTC.

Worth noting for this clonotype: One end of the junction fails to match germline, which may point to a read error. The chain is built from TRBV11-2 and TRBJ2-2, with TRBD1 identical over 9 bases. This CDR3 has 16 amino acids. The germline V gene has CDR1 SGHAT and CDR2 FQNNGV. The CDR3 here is CASGPTGTGSTGELFF. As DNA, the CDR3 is TGTGCCAGCGGACCAACCGGGACAGGGTCTACCGGGGAGCTCTTTTTT. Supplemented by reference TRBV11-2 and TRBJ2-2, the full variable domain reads EAGVAQSPRYKIIEKRQSVAFWCNPISGHATLYWYQQILGQGPKLLIQFQNNGVVDDSQLPKDRFSAERLKGVDSTLKIQPAKLEDSAVYLCASGPTGTGSTGELFFGEGSRLTVL.

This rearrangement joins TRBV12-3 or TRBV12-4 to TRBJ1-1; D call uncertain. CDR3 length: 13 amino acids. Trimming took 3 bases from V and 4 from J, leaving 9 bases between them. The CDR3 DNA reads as TGTGCCAGCAGTTTCGGAATGAGCACTGAAGCTTTCTTT. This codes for CASSFGMSTEAFF.

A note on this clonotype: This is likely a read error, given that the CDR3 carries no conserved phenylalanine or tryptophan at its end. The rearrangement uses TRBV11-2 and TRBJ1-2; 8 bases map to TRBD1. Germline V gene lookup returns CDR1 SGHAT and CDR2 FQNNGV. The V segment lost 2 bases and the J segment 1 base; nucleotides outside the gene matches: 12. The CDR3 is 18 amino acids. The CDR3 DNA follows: TGTGCCAGCAGCTTACAGTCACCAGGGGGCCGACTTAACTATGGCTACACCCTC. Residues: CASSLQSPGGRLNYGYTL.

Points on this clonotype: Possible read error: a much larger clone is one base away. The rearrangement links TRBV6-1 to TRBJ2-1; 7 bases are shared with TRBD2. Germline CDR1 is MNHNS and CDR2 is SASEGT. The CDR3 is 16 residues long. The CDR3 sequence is CASSSKLAQNYNDQFF. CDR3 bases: TGTGCCAGCAGCTCCAAACTAGCGCAAAACTACAATGATCAGTTCTTC.

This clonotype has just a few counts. The DNA of the CDR3 is TGTGCCATCAGTGAGTCGGTAACAGCCTACTATGGCTACACCTTC. Its translation is CAISESVTAYYGYTF. The rearrangement links TRBV10-3 to TRBJ1-2; D call uncertain. Germline V gene lookup returns CDR1 ENHRY and CDR2 SYGVKD. The V and J ends lost 0 bases and 3 bases respectively, with 11 bases between them. The CDR3 consists of 15 residues.

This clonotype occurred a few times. As DNA, the CDR3 is TGTGCCAGCAGCCCGGAGCGGAGGGGTCGGCGGGGGAACACTGAAGCTTTCTTT. It encodes CASSPERRGRRGNTEAFF. The chain uses TRBV7-8 and TRBJ1-1; weak D call: TRBD1 (5 bases). Trimming stripped 5 bases from V and 1 base from J, with 23 bases between. The germline CDR1 and CDR2 sequences are SGHVS and FQNEAQ. This CDR3 spans 18 amino acids.

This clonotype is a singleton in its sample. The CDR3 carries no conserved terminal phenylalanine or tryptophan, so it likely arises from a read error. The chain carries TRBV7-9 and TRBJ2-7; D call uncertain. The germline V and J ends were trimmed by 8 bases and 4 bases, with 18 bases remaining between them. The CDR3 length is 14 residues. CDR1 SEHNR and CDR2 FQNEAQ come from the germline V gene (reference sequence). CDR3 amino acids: CASVNYPTPYEQYL. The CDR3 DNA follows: TGTGCCAGCGTAAACTACCCAACCCCGTACGAGCAGTACTTA.

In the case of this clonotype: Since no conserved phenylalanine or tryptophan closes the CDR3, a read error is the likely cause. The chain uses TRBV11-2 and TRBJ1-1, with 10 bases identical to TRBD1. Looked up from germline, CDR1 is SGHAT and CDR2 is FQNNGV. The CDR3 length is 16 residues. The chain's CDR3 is CASSFLTGGGNTEAFS. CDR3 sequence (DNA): TGTGCCAGCAGCTTTCTGACAGGGGGCGGGAACACTGAGGCTTTCTCT.

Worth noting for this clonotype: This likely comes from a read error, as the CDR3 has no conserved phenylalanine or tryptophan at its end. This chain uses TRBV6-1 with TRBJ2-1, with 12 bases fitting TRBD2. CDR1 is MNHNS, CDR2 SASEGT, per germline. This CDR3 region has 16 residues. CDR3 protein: CTSSPGLAGMNNEQFL. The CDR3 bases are TGTACCAGCAGTCCAGGACTAGCGGGAATGAACAATGAGCAGTTCTTA.

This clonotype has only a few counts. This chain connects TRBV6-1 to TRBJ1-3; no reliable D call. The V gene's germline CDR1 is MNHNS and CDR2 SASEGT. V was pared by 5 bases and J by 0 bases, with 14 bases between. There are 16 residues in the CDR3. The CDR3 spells CASSQRTVSSGNTIYF. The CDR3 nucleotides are TGTGCCAGCAGTCAACGGACGGTGAGCTCTGGAAACACCATATATTTT.

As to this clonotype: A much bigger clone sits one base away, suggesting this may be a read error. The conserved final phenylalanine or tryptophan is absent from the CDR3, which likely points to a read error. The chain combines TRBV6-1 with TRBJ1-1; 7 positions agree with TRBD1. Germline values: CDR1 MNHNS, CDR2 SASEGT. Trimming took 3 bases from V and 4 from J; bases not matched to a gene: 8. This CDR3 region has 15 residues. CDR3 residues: CASSDKGTVITEAFI. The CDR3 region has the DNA TGTGCCAGCAGTGATAAAGGGACAGTGATCACTGAAGCTTTCATT.

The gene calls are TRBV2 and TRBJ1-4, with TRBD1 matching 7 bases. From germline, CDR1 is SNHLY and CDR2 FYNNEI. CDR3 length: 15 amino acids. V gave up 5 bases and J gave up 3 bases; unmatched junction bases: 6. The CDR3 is CASSPTGVPNEKLFF. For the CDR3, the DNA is TGTGCCAGCAGTCCTACAGGGGTTCCTAATGAAAAACTGTTTTTT. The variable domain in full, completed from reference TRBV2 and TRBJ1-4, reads EPEVTQTPSHQVTQMGQEVILRCVPISNHLYFYWYRQILGQKVEFLVSFYNNEISEKSEIFDDQFSVERPDGSNFTLKIRSTKLEDSAMYFCASSPTGVPNEKLFFGSGTQLSVL.

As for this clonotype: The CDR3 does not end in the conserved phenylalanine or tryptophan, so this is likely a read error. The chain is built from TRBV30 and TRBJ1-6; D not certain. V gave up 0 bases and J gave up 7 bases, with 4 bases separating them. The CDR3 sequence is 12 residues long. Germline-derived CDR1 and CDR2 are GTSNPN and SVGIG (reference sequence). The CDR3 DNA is TGTGCCTGGAGTGTCGGCAATTCACCCCTCCACTAT. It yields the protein CAWSVGNSPLHY.

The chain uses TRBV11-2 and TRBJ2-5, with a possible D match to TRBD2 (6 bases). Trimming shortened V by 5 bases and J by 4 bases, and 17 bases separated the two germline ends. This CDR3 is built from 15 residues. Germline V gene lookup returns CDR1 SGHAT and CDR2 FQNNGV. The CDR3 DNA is TGTGCCAGCAGCGCGTACGGGGGACTTGGAGAGACCCAGTACTTC. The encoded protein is CASSAYGGLGETQYF.